A selection of T cell receptor beta chains follows, all from one sample in a study of cytomegalovirus exposure and HLA in healthy donors. Sequencing was performed with immunoSEQ multiplex PCR; in TCRdb, only in-frame clones are kept and a portion is missing. The table has about 140,000 clones, over 60% seen once; the top ten hold around 6%. Sequenced: PBMCs. These receptors all stem from a woman in her fifties or sixties in good health and CMV-seronegative. The conserved cysteine and the conserved F or W are not part of the CDR3 here. Each record gives: J gene, clone size, V gene, CDR3 protein. Where a row states a size, it is once, few, many or the class of an expanded clone; other rows omit it.

j_call: TRBJ2-7
clone_size: .
v_call: TRBV7-2
cdr3_aa: ASSPPKFPYEQY

j_call: TRBJ2-2
clone_size: .
v_call: TRBV10-3
cdr3_aa: AISVAFPTGELF

j_call: TRBJ2-2
clone_size: .
v_call: TRBV5-1
cdr3_aa: ASSLAGLASGSRTGELF

j_call: TRBJ2-5
clone_size: .
v_call: TRBV7-9
cdr3_aa: SSSLDGGLAEETQY

j_call: TRBJ2-1
clone_size: .
v_call: TRBV14
cdr3_aa: ASAWGGSYNEQF

j_call: TRBJ2-7
clone_size: .
v_call: TRBV7-2
cdr3_aa: ASSFGGQRSYEQY

j_call: TRBJ1-2
clone_size: few
v_call: TRBV25-1
cdr3_aa: ASSLGTGATYGYT

j_call: TRBJ2-3
clone_size: .
v_call: TRBV7-2
cdr3_aa: ASSLLGADTQY

j_call: TRBJ2-3
clone_size: .
v_call: TRBV4-3
cdr3_aa: ASSQAGTPQY

j_call: TRBJ2-3
clone_size: .
v_call: TRBV7-2
cdr3_aa: ASSLGAGGPDTQY

j_call: TRBJ1-2
clone_size: few
v_call: TRBV29-1
cdr3_aa: SRGIAYGYT

j_call: TRBJ2-3
clone_size: few
v_call: TRBV29-1
cdr3_aa: SVVRTSSEQY

j_call: TRBJ2-5
clone_size: .
v_call: TRBV25-1
cdr3_aa: ASSPQGPQETQY

j_call: TRBJ1-2
clone_size: few
v_call: TRBV19
cdr3_aa: ASSEREGGYT

j_call: TRBJ2-2
clone_size: .
v_call: TRBV7-2
cdr3_aa: ASNQRGGTGELF

j_call: TRBJ2-5
clone_size: .
v_call: TRBV19
cdr3_aa: ASSKGTSGSGGTQY

j_call: TRBJ2-7
clone_size: .
v_call: TRBV28
cdr3_aa: ASRAGVYEQY

j_call: TRBJ2-3
clone_size: few
v_call: TRBV7-2
cdr3_aa: ASSFQRGTDTQY

j_call: TRBJ2-7
clone_size: once
v_call: TRBV5-4
cdr3_aa: ASSLSSGGRGEQY

j_call: TRBJ2-5
clone_size: .
v_call: TRBV21-1
cdr3_aa: ASSKQRGWETQY

j_call: TRBJ2-4
clone_size: .
v_call: TRBV1
cdr3_aa: TSSQDRDSQLAKNIQY

j_call: TRBJ1-5
clone_size: .
v_call: TRBV28
cdr3_aa: ASSLTDNNQPQH

j_call: TRBJ2-2
clone_size: .
v_call: TRBV14
cdr3_aa: ASSPRTGTGIPGELF

j_call: TRBJ1-1
clone_size: .
v_call: TRBV2
cdr3_aa: ASSDWDSLSTEAF

j_call: TRBJ2-3
clone_size: .
v_call: TRBV25-1
cdr3_aa: ASSGPRRGNTDTQY

j_call: TRBJ2-3
clone_size: few
v_call: TRBV7-9
cdr3_aa: SSSPPQRADTQY

j_call: TRBJ1-1
clone_size: .
v_call: TRBV6-4
cdr3_aa: ASRQGTGTEAF

j_call: TRBJ2-1
clone_size: .
v_call: TRBV7-2
cdr3_aa: ASSGTSGSPTRNEQF

j_call: TRBJ2-1
clone_size: .
v_call: TRBV9
cdr3_aa: ASSVGTRSYEQF

j_call: TRBJ2-7
clone_size: .
v_call: TRBV27
cdr3_aa: ASSLSGLAGRYEQY

j_call: TRBJ2-1
clone_size: .
v_call: TRBV7-3
cdr3_aa: ASSRRDYYNEQF

j_call: TRBJ2-7
clone_size: .
v_call: TRBV21-1
cdr3_aa: ASSKDYPPLEQY

j_call: TRBJ2-2
clone_size: few
v_call: TRBV5-1
cdr3_aa: ASSLAKQGGELF

j_call: TRBJ1-5
clone_size: .
v_call: TRBV7-8
cdr3_aa: ASSSPGGTRGNQPQH

j_call: TRBJ2-2
clone_size: once
v_call: TRBV7-3
cdr3_aa: ASSRQGGLAANTGELF

j_call: TRBJ2-3
clone_size: .
v_call: TRBV20-1
cdr3_aa: SASDTGSQY

j_call: TRBJ2-7
clone_size: .
v_call: TRBV6-5
cdr3_aa: ASSYGTSYSYEQY

j_call: TRBJ2-7
clone_size: .
v_call: TRBV6-5
cdr3_aa: ASRGGSTYEQY

j_call: TRBJ2-2
clone_size: few
v_call: TRBV5-4
cdr3_aa: ASSPGTSGSLSGELF

j_call: TRBJ2-5
clone_size: .
v_call: TRBV19
cdr3_aa: ASTPGQRYGETQY

j_call: TRBJ2-2
clone_size: few
v_call: TRBV7-8
cdr3_aa: ASSLESSIGGELF

j_call: TRBJ2-5
clone_size: .
v_call: TRBV7-3
cdr3_aa: ASSRGIQETQY

j_call: TRBJ2-7
clone_size: .
v_call: TRBV4-3
cdr3_aa: ASSQAAHRGYEQY

j_call: TRBJ2-3
clone_size: .
v_call: TRBV7-7
cdr3_aa: ASSMGPGGSDTQY

j_call: TRBJ2-5
clone_size: .
v_call: TRBV5-4
cdr3_aa: ASSLPNVGETQY

j_call: TRBJ2-1
clone_size: .
v_call: TRBV7-9
cdr3_aa: SSSPRGNSYNEQF

j_call: TRBJ2-2
clone_size: few
v_call: TRBV25-1
cdr3_aa: ASSGVGVANTGELF

j_call: TRBJ2-3
clone_size: .
v_call: TRBV5-1
cdr3_aa: ASSLAGDRTDTQY

j_call: TRBJ1-3
clone_size: .
v_call: TRBV19
cdr3_aa: ASTPTAGGNTIY